This record covers a single T cell receptor (beta chain). What it recognizes is unknown. The CDR3 covers 14 residues. Germline V gene sequence: CDR1 SGHRS, CDR2 YFSETQ. Trimming removed 4 bases at V and 2 bases at J, with 10 bases between. Assay used: immunoSEQ multiplex PCR; TCRdb lists only in-frame clones, some missing. The table shows around 94,000 clones, with about 94% occurring only once. The data were taken from a study of cytomegalovirus exposure and HLA in healthy donors. Study-level results: The study put under 200 TCR beta chains on its list as cytomegalovirus-associated.

The origin of this receptor is a woman aged 18-29 years in good health and CMV-seronegative. This sequence joins TRBV5-1 and TRBJ2-1, with D perhaps matching TRBD2 (5 bases). The sample was PBMCs. The CDR3 loop reads CASSVGDTYNEQFF. The DNA for the CDR3 is TGCGCCAGCAGCGTGGGAGACACCTACAATGAGCAGTTCTTC.